This TCR beta chain stems from a study of CD8 T cells in ankylosing spondylitis. Whole-study results and caveats: Blood of patients with ankylosing spondylitis appeared to be characterized by a TCR beta motif of about eight highly homologous variants. CD8+ cells made up the disease-linked clones, which were relatively rare in peripheral blood.

The CDR3 sequence is 15 residues long. V lost 5 bases to trimming and J lost 2 bases; unmatched junction nucleotides: 7. From germline, CDR1 is MNHNS and CDR2 SASEGT. As regards this clonotype: Its target is not known.

Each TCR beta library was made by quantitative 5'-RACE that incorporated molecular barcodes. One entry per CDR3 protein, called by TCRdb with MiXCR from the 5' RACE reads. In the table there are about 350,000 distinct CDR3 sequences, about 20% of which are singletons. The TCR originated in a male donor with ankylosing spondylitis or in good health (not recorded which). The V call is TRBV6-1, the J call TRBJ2-3, with 7 bases aligning to TRBD2. The sample comprised blood, either unsorted or a sorted T cell fraction (not recorded which). CDR3 nucleotides: TGTGCCAGCAGTCCGTTTGCGGGGGACACAGATACGCAGTATTTT. It encodes CASSPFAGDTDTQYF.